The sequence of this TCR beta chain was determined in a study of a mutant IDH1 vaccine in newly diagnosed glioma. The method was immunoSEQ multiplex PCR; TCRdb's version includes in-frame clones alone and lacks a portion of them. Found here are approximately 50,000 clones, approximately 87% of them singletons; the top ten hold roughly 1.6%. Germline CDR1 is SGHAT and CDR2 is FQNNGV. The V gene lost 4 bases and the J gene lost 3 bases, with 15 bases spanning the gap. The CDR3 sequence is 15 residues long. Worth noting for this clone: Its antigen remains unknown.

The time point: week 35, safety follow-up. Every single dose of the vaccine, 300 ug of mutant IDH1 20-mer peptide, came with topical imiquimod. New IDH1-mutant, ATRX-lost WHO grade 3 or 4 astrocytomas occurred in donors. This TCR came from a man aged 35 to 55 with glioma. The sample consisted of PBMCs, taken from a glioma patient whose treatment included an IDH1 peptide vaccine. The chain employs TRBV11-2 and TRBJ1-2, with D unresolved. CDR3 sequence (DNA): TGTGCCAGCAGCTCCCAGACGCTGAGGGACTATGGCTACACCTTC. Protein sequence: CASSSQTLRDYGYTF.